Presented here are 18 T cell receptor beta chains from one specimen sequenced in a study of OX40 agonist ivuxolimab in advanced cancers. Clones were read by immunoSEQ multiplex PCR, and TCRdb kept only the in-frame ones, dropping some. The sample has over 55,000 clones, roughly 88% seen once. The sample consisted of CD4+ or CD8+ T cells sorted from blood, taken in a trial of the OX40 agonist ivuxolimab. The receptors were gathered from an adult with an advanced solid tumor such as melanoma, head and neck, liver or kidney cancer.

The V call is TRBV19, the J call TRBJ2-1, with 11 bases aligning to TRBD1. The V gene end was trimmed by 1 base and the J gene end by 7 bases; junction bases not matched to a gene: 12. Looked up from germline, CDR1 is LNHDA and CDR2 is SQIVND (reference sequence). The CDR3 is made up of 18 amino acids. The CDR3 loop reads CASSIGPLGQGARNEQFF. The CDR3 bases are TGTGCCAGTAGTATAGGCCCGCTCGGACAGGGGGCGCGAAATGAGCAGTTCTTC. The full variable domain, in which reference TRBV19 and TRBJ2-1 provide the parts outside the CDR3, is DGGITQSPKYLFRKEGQNVTLSCEQNLNHDAMYWYRQDPGQGLRLIYYSQIVNDFQKGDIAEGYSVSREKKESFPLTVTSAQKNPTAFYLCASSIGPLGQGARNEQFFGPGTRLTVL.

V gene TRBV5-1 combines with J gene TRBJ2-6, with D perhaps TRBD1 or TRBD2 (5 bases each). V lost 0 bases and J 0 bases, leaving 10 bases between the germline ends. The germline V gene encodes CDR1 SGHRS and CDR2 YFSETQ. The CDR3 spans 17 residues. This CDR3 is CASSLGTGPSGANVLTF. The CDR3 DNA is TGCGCCAGCAGCTTGGGGACGGGGCCCTCTGGGGCCAACGTCCTGACTTTC.

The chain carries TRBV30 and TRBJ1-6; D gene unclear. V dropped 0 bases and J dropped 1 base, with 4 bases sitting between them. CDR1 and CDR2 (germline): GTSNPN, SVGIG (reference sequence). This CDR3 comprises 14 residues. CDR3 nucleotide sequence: TGTGCCTGGAGTGTGACATCCTATAATTCACCCCTCCACTTT. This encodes CAWSVTSYNSPLHF.

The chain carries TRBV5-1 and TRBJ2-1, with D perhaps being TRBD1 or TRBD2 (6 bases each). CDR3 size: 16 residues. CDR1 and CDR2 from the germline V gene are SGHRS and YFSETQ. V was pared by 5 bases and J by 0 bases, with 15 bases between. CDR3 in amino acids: CASSLIGGNSYNEQFF. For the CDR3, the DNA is TGCGCCAGCAGTTTGATCGGGGGCAACTCCTACAATGAGCAGTTCTTC.

CDR3 sequence: CASSGYSKAQRRTEAFF. The CDR3 nucleotides read TGTGCCAGTTCCGGGTATAGTAAGGCTCAGCGTCGCACTGAAGCTTTCTTT. The chain combines TRBV19 with TRBJ1-1; no clear D gene. Germline V gene data show CDR1 as LNHDA and CDR2 as SQIVND (reference sequence). Trimming stripped 8 bases from V and 4 bases from J, with 26 bases between. The length of the CDR3 is 17 residues.

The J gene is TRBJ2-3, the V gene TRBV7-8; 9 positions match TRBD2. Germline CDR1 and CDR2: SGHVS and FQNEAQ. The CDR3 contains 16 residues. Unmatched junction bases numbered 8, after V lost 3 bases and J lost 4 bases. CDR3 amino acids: CASSFRSGRNSDTQYF. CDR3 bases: TGTGCCAGCAGCTTCAGAAGCGGGAGGAATTCAGATACGCAGTATTTT.

The CDR3 DNA reads TGCGCCAGCAGTAGGGATAGCGGGGGTTTAAGCACAGATACGCAGTATTTT. Its protein product is CASSRDSGGLSTDTQYF. This rearrangement joins TRBV10-2 to TRBJ2-3, with 9 nucleotides matching TRBD2. Unmatched junction bases numbered 9, after V lost 5 bases and J lost 0 bases. The length of the CDR3 is 17 residues. The germline V gene encodes CDR1 WSHSY and CDR2 SAAADI.

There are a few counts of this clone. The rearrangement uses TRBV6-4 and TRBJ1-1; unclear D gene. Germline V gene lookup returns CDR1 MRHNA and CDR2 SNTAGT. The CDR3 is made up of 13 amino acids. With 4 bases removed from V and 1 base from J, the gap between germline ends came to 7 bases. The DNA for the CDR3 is TGTGCCAGCAGTGCTAATGGGAACACTGAAGCTTTCTTT. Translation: CASSANGNTEAFF.

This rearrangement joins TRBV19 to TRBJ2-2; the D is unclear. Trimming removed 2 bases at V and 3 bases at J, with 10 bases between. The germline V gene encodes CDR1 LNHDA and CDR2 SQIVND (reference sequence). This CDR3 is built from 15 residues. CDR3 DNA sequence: TGTGCCAGTAGTATACAGATCTGGGACACCGGGGAGCTGTTTTTT. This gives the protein CASSIQIWDTGELFF.

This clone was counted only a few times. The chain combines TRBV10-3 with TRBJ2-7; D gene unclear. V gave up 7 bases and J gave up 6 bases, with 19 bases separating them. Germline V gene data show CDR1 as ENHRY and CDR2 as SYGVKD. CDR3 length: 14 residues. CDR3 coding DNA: TGTGCCATCACTGATCGGTCCCAGCGTTCCGAGCAGTACTTC. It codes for CAITDRSQRSEQYF.

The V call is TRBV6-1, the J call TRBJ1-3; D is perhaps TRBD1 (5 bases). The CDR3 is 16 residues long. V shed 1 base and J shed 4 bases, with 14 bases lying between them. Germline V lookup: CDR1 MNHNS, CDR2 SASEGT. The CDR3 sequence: CASSEGVGGTGNTIYF. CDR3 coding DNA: TGTGCCAGCAGTGAAGGCGTGGGGGGGACCGGAAACACCATATATTTT.

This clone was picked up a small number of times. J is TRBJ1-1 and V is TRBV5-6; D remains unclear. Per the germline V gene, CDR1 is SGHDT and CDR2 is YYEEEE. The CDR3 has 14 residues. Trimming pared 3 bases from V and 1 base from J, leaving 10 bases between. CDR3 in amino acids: CASSSDTSNTEAFF. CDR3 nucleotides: TGTGCCAGCAGCTCAGACACCTCGAACACTGAAGCTTTCTTT. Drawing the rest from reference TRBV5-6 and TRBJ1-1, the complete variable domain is DAGVTQSPTHLIKTRGQQVTLRCSPKSGHDTVSWYQQALGQGPQFIFQYYEEEERQRGNFPDRFSGHQFPNYSSELNVNALLLGDSALYLCASSSDTSNTEAFFGQGTRLTVV.

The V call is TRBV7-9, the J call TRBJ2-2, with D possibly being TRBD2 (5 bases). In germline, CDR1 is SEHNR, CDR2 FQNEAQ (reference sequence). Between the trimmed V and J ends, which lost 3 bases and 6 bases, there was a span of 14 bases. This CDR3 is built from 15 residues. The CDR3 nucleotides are TGTGCCAGCAGCTTTCGGGAAAGGTACGCCGGGGAGCTGTTTTTT. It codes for CASSFRERYAGELFF.

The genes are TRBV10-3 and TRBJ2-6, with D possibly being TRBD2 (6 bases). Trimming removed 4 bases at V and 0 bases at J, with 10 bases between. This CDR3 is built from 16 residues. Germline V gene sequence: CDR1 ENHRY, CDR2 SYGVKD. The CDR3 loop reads CAISVGRSSGANVLTF. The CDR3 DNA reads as TGTGCCATCAGTGTCGGGAGAAGCTCTGGGGCCAACGTCCTGACTTTC.

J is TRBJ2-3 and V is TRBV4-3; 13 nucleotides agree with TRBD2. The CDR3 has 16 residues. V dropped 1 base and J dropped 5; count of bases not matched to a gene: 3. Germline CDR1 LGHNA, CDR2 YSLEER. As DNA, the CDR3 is TGCGCCAGCAGCCAAGGGACTAGCGGGAGTGGAGATACGCAGTATTTT. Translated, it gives CASSQGTSGSGDTQYF.

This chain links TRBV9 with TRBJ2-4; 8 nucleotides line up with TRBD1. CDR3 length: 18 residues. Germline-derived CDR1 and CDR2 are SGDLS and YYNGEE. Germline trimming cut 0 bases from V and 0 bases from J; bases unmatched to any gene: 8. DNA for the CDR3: TGTGCCAGCAGCGTAGGAGGAACAGGGGGGTTAGCCAAAAACATTCAGTACTTC. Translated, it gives CASSVGGTGGLAKNIQYF.

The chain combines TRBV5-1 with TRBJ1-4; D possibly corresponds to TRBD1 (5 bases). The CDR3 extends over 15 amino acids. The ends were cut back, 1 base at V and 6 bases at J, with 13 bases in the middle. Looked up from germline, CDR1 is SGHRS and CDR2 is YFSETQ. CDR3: CASSLSQGADEKLFF. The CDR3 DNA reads TGCGCCAGCAGCTTGAGTCAAGGGGCGGATGAAAAACTGTTTTTT.

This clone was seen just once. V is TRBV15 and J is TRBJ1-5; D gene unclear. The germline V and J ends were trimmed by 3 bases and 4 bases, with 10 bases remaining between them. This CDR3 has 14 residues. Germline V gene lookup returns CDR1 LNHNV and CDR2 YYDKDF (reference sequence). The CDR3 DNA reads TGTGCCACCAGCAGTGGACCGTTTAATCAGCCCCAGCATTTT. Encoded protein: CATSSGPFNQPQHF.